This T cell receptor beta chain was observed in a study of cytomegalovirus exposure and HLA in healthy donors. On the study more broadly: Earlier findings included about 120 million unique TCR beta sequences obtained from about 180 million T cells. Overall study findings and caveats: A later analysis found TCR association rates differed by HLA locus, highest for DRB1 and lowest for HLA-C. When presence/absence was analysed, sequencing depth was taken to be roughly uniform across donors.

For this clone: Antigen specificity is unknown.

Amplification used 60 Vbeta primers and 13 Jbeta primers. The assay was immunoSEQ multiplex PCR, and TCRdb's table has in-frame clones only and misses some. The sample yields fewer than 60,000 clones, approximately 82% seen once. Trimming cost V 0 bases and J 4 bases, with 6 bases left between them. There are 13 residues in the CDR3. CDR1 is SGHRS and CDR2 is YFSETQ in the germline V gene. The V and J genes are TRBV5-1 and TRBJ2-3; D might be TRBD2 (6 bases). Source material: PBMCs. The sequence came from a man aged 45-65 years in good health and CMV-seronegative. The DNA for the CDR3 is TGCGCCAGCAGCTTGGGCGGGGCAGATACGCAGTATTTT. It yields the protein CASSLGGADTQYF. The whole variable domain, filled in from reference TRBV5-1 and TRBJ2-3, reads KAGVTQTPRYLIKTRGQQVTLSCSPISGHRSVSWYQQTPGQGLQFLFEYFSETQRNKGNFPGRFSGRQFSNSRSEMNVSTLELGDSALYLCASSLGGADTQYFGPGTRLTVL.